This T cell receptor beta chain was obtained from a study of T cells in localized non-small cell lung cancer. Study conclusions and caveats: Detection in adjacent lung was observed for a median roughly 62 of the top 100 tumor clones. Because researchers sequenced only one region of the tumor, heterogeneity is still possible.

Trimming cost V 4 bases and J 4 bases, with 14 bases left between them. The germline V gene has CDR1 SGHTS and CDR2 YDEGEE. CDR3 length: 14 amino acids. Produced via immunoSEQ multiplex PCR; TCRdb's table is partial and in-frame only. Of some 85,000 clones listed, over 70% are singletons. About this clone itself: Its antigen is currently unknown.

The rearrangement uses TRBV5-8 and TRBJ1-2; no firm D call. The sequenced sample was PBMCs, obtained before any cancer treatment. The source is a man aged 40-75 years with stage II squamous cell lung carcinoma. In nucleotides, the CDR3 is TGTGCCAGCAGCCCCAAAGGGTACGGCTATGGCTACACCTTC. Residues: CASSPKGYGYGYTF.